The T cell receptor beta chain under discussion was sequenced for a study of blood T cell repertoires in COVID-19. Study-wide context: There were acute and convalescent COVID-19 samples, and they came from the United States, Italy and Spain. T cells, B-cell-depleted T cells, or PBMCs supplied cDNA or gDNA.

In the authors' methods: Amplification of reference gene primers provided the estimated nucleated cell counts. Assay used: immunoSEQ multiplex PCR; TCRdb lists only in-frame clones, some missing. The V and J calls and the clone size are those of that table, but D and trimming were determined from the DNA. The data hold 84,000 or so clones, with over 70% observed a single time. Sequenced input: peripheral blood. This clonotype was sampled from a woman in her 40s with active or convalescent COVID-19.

As DNA, the CDR3 is TGTGCCAGCAGCTCTGGGACAGTCCCCTCTGGAAACACCATATATTTT. Encoded protein: CASSSGTVPSGNTIYF. The rearrangement links TRBV28 to TRBJ1-3; 7 bases align to TRBD1. Germline V gives CDR1 MDHEN, CDR2 SYDVKM. The CDR3 consists of 16 residues. The ends lost 6 bases at V and 0 bases at J; junction bases unmatched: 8.